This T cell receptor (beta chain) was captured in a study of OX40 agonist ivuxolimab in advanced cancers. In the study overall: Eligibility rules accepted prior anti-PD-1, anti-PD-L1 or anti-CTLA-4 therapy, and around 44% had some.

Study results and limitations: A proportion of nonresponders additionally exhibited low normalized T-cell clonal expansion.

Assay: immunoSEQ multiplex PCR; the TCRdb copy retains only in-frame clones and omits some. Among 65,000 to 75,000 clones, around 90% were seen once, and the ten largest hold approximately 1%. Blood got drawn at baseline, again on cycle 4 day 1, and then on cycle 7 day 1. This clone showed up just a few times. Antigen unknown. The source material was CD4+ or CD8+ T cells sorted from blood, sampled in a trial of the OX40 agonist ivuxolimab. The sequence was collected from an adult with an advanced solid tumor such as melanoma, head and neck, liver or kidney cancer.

CDR3 bases: TGTGCCAGCAGCTTAGTCACGGGACCTCCTAAAATGCTCTTCAAAAATGGCTACACCTTC. It specifies CASSLVTGPPKMLFKNGYTF. This chain joins TRBV7-6 and TRBJ1-2; D perhaps matches TRBD1 (5 bases). Germline V lookup: CDR1 SGHVS, CDR2 FNYEAQ. The CDR3 has 20 amino acids. V was pared by 1 base and J by 6 bases, with 30 bases between.